The 20 T cell receptor beta chains below come from one sample, sequenced in a study of monozygotic twins with inflammatory bowel disease (dated by TCRdb to about 2019). Receptors were amplified or captured by 5' RACE. The run used an Illumina HiSeq 2500. Each entry corresponds to one CDR3 protein sequence from reads that TCRdb reprocessed, and DNA is not given. This sample's table has entries for some 210,000 distinct CDR3 sequences. The top ten clones comprise 1.5% to 2% of the sample. Sequenced material: blood. These receptor sequences come from a human donor with ulcerative colitis or Crohn's disease, or a healthy co-twin of an affected twin (not recorded which).

This CDR3 reads CASSLGGSNTEAFF. The rearrangement joins TRBV12-3 or TRBV12-4 to TRBJ1-1. This CDR3 is built from 14 residues.

The J gene is TRBJ1-5, the V gene TRBV12-3 or TRBV12-4. The CDR3 loop spans 14 amino acids. The CDR3 loop is CASSRANERQPQHF.

The chain carries TRBV20-1 and TRBJ2-6; with no DNA, the TCRdb D assignment of TRBD2 cannot be verified. Germline CDR1 DFQATT, CDR2 SNEGSKA (reference sequence). The CDR3 runs 16 residues. CDR3 sequence: CSASGGGRNGANVLTF.

The chain combines TRBV11-2 with TRBJ2-1. Germline CDR1 SGHAT, CDR2 FQNNGV. This CDR3 has 13 residues. The CDR3 region is CASSLSTYNEQFF. Drawing the rest from reference TRBV11-2 and TRBJ2-1, the complete variable domain is EAGVAQSPRYKIIEKRQSVAFWCNPISGHATLYWYQQILGQGPKLLIQFQNNGVVDDSQLPKDRFSAERLKGVDSTLKIQPAKLEDSAVYLCASSLSTYNEQFFGPGTRLTVL.

The J gene is TRBJ1-2, the V gene TRBV12-3 or TRBV12-4; with no DNA, the TCRdb D assignment of TRBD1 cannot be verified. The CDR3 sequence is 13 residues long. The CDR3: CASSEQGYYGYTF.

V usage is TRBV5-1 and J usage is TRBJ2-7. CDR3 size: 17 residues. The V gene's germline CDR1 is SGHRS and CDR2 YFSETQ. CDR3 in amino acids: CASSLFPTGEFSYEQYF.

This chain joins TRBV5-1 and TRBJ1-5; TCRdb picks TRBD1, but there is no DNA to check that call. This CDR3 comprises 14 residues. Germline V gene lookup returns CDR1 SGHRS and CDR2 YFSETQ. The CDR3 protein is CASSPLVGQQPQHF.

This chain links TRBV20-1 with TRBJ1-1; with no DNA, the TCRdb D assignment of TRBD1 cannot be verified. Germline lookup yields CDR1 DFQATT and CDR2 SNEGSKA (reference sequence). This CDR3 contains 13 residues. CDR3 sequence reads: CSASETGITEAFF.

This chain uses TRBV19 with TRBJ2-3; TCRdb proposes TRBD2, but this gene call is untestable without DNA. The CDR3 is 16 residues long. From germline, CDR1 is LNHDA and CDR2 SQIVND (reference sequence). CDR3 sequence: CASSWSLAVSADTQYF.

This chain joins TRBV6-1 and TRBJ1-3; the D gene TCRdb calls, TRBD1, cannot be checked with no DNA. The CDR3 consists of 15 residues. In germline, CDR1 is MNHNS, CDR2 SASEGT. The CDR3 spells CASRLTRPPGNTIYF.

The chain recombines TRBV9 with TRBJ2-2; checking the TCRdb D call of TRBD2 is not possible without DNA. The CDR3 is made up of 14 amino acids. The germline CDR1 and CDR2 sequences are SGDLS and YYNGEE. CDR3 residues: CASSVVQGPGELFF.

The rearrangement joins TRBV7-3 to TRBJ2-2; TCRdb's D gene call, TRBD1, goes unchecked for lack of DNA. Germline V CDR1 and CDR2: SGHTA, FQGTGA. This CDR3 region has 19 residues. CDR3 sequence: CASSYRDRDPLTRTGELFF.

The CDR3: CASSFSGPETQYF. The V gene is TRBV12-3 or TRBV12-4, the J gene TRBJ2-5; TCRdb's D gene call, TRBD1, goes unchecked for lack of DNA. The CDR3 runs to 13 residues.

CDR3 sequence reads: CASSPQGQGNSPLHF. This sequence joins TRBV7-9 and TRBJ1-6; TCRdb outputs TRBD1, but without DNA this stays unchecked. Germline V CDR1 and CDR2: SEHNR, FQNEAQ (reference sequence). This CDR3 has 15 amino acids.

V and J are TRBV5-1 and TRBJ2-6; the D call from TCRdb, TRBD1, cannot be confirmed without DNA. Germline V CDR1 and CDR2: SGHRS, YFSETQ. There are 18 residues in the CDR3. The CDR3: CASSSAGTGSTGANVLTF.

This chain connects TRBV7-2 to TRBJ1-5; TCRdb reports TRBD1, a call that lacks DNA to check it against. This CDR3 is built from 14 residues. Per the germline V gene, CDR1 is SGHTA and CDR2 is FQGNSA. CDR3 in amino acids: CASSWGYGKTPQHF.

This chain links TRBV6-1 with TRBJ1-5; the TCRdb call, TRBD1, lacks DNA for checking. The CDR3 length is 14 residues. Germline V gene lookup returns CDR1 MNHNS and CDR2 SASEGT. CDR3 protein: CASSEDRLVQPQHF.

The chain is built from TRBV6-1 and TRBJ2-1. Germline CDR1 is MNHNS and CDR2 is SASEGT. The CDR3 is 12 amino acids. The CDR3 reads CASSDLGIAQFF.

The chain employs TRBV5-1 and TRBJ2-1. The CDR3 spans 13 residues. The germline CDR1 and CDR2 sequences are SGHRS and YFSETQ. CDR3 sequence: CASSSGGYNEQFF.

The chain joins TRBV11-2 to TRBJ2-7; TCRdb designates TRBD1, a call that cannot be tested without DNA. The germline V gene has CDR1 SGHAT and CDR2 FQNNGV. The CDR3 totals 17 residues. This chain's CDR3 is CASSLDSRDRVPYEQYF.